The 23 T cell receptor beta chains below all came from one sample that was sequenced in a study of glioma-infiltrating T cells after dendritic cell vaccination. Clones were sequenced by immunoSEQ multiplex PCR, and TCRdb holds only the in-frame ones, with some missing. This table holds tens of thousands of clones, roughly four fifths found once. The material was blood, obtained before dendritic cell vaccination. The receptors stem from a human donor with glioblastoma.

This clone is a singleton in its sample. CDR3 amino acids: CASSARSTGVGYGYTF. DNA of the CDR3: TGTGCCAGCAGTGCCCGCAGCACAGGGGTTGGGTATGGCTACACCTTC. The J gene is TRBJ1-2, the V gene TRBV6-1; 7 nucleotides line up with TRBD1. The CDR3 contains 16 residues. V lost 4 bases to trimming and J lost 5 bases; unmatched junction nucleotides: 13. Germline V gene lookup returns CDR1 MNHNS and CDR2 SASEGT.

The sample holds one count of this clone. The chain combines TRBV27 with TRBJ2-2; 9 bases fit TRBD1. J gave up 4 bases and V 5 bases, and 8 bases lay outside the gene matches. The CDR3 has 16 amino acids. Looked up from germline, CDR1 is MNHEY and CDR2 is SMNVEV (reference sequence). The CDR3 region has the DNA TGTGCCAGCAGTAGGGGGGACAGGGTCGGCACCGGGGAGCTGTTTTTT. This codes for CASSRGDRVGTGELFF.

V gene TRBV19 combines with J gene TRBJ1-4; D remains unclear. The germline V gene encodes CDR1 LNHDA and CDR2 SQIVND (reference sequence). The V end lost 7 bases, the J end lost 3 bases, and 9 bases lay between the germline ends. The CDR3 has 13 residues. The CDR3: CASTGGANEKLFF. The CDR3 coding sequence is TGTGCCAGTACGGGCGGGGCTAATGAAAAACTGTTTTTT.

The chain recombines TRBV2 with TRBJ2-1; 10 bases line up with TRBD2. This CDR3 region has 13 residues. The ends lost 7 bases at V and 7 bases at J; junction bases unmatched: 4. Germline V gene sequence: CDR1 SNHLY, CDR2 FYNNEI. The CDR3 DNA is TGTGCCAGCAAAGCGGGAGGGATGAATGAGCAGTTCTTC. As protein: CASKAGGMNEQFF.

This sequence joins TRBV6-5 and TRBJ2-7, with 7 bases that match TRBD1. This CDR3 comprises 15 residues. Germline V gene lookup returns CDR1 MNHEY and CDR2 SVGAGI. Trimming took 6 bases from V and 0 from J; bases not matched to a gene: 8. The CDR3 loop is CASRPPGGHSYEQYF. CDR3 DNA: TGTGCCAGCAGGCCTCCAGGGGGACACTCCTACGAGCAGTACTTC.

This clone was counted once. The CDR3 is CASSKGHKRGNEQFF. The CDR3 nucleotides read TGTGCCAGCAGCAAAGGGCATAAACGGGGCAATGAGCAGTTCTTC. The chain couples TRBV21-1 to TRBJ2-1; the D call in the table, TRBD2, was not verified against the DNA. TRBV21-1 is a listed pseudogene. The CDR3 loop spans 15 amino acids.

The chain recombines TRBV10-3 with TRBJ1-3; D may be TRBD1 (5 bases). This CDR3 region has 15 residues. CDR1 is ENHRY, CDR2 SYGVKD, per germline. Trimming removed 2 bases at V and 2 bases at J, with 10 bases between. The CDR3 DNA follows: TGTGCCATCAGTGAGGGCCGGGGGGCTGGAAACACCATATATTTT. It is translated as CAISEGRGAGNTIYF.

The chain couples TRBV15 to TRBJ2-7, with 7 bases that match TRBD2. The J segment lost 2 bases and the V segment lost 5 bases, leaving 9 bases of the junction unmatched. Germline loops: CDR1 LNHNV, CDR2 YYDKDF (reference sequence). The length of the CDR3 is 15 residues. CDR3 coding DNA: TGTGCCACCAGCTTGCGGGGGAATTTTCCCTACGAGCAGTACTTC. This translates into CATSLRGNFPYEQYF.

The chain's CDR3 is CASSQITGPRNEQFF. CDR3 coding DNA: TGTGCCAGCAGCCAAATCACAGGCCCTCGAAATGAGCAGTTCTTC. The chain carries TRBV14 and TRBJ2-1; tentatively, D is TRBD1 (5 bases). V was cut by 2 bases and J by 7 bases, with 15 bases left in between. Germline assignment: CDR1 SGHDN and CDR2 FVKESK. The CDR3 spans 15 residues.

The chain carries TRBV5-1 and TRBJ2-7; 8 bases match TRBD1. The CDR3 extends over 14 amino acids. Per the germline V gene, CDR1 is SGHRS and CDR2 is YFSETQ. V was pared by 4 bases and J by 2 bases, with 5 bases of the junction left unmatched. CDR3 region: CASSPAGGTYEQYF. The CDR3 DNA is TGCGCCAGCAGCCCTGCAGGGGGCACCTACGAGCAGTACTTC.

This chain uses TRBV7-9 with TRBJ2-7, with D uncertain. Germline lookup yields CDR1 SEHNR and CDR2 FQNEAQ (reference sequence). V lost 5 bases and J 0 bases, leaving 11 bases between the germline ends. CDR3 length: 14 amino acids. The CDR3: CASSPDKSSYEQYV. As DNA, the CDR3 is TGTGCCAGCAGCCCCGACAAGAGCTCCTACGAGCAGTACGTC.

The gene calls are TRBV5-1 and TRBJ2-1, with 11 positions matching TRBD2. The germline gives CDR1 SGHRS, CDR2 YFSETQ. V shed 3 bases and J 3 bases; nucleotides not matched to a gene: 11. The CDR3 has 18 amino acids. CDR3 sequence reads: CASSSTLAGGPIYNEQFF. CDR3 coding DNA: TGCGCCAGCAGCTCGACATTAGCGGGGGGGCCTATCTACAATGAGCAGTTCTTC.

The chain has TRBV7-6 and TRBJ2-3; 16 bases fit TRBD2. CDR1 SGHVS and CDR2 FNYEAQ come from the germline V gene. V shed 3 bases and J 1 base; nucleotides not matched to a gene: 4. The CDR3 totals 18 residues. CDR3 sequence (DNA): TGTGCCAGCAGCTTCGATGGGACTAGCGGGGGGGGCACAGATACGCAGTATTTT. As protein: CASSFDGTSGGGTDTQYF. The full variable domain, its missing parts supplied by reference TRBV7-6 and TRBJ2-3, is GAGVSQSPRYKVTKRGQDVALRCDPISGHVSLYWYRQALGQGPEFLTYFNYEAQQDKSGLPNDRFSAERPEGSISTLTIQRTEQRDSAMYRCASSFDGTSGGGTDTQYFGPGTRLTVL.

V usage is TRBV6-1 and J usage is TRBJ2-3; 9 nucleotides match TRBD2. The germline V gene encodes CDR1 MNHNS and CDR2 SASEGT. This CDR3 region has 14 residues. The J segment lost 4 bases and the V segment lost 11 bases, leaving 10 bases of the junction unmatched. CDR3 sequence (DNA): TGTGCCGGAGAAGCGGGAGGTAAATCAGATACGCAGTATTTT. Translation gives CAGEAGGKSDTQYF.

This clone appeared a few times. The V gene is TRBV7-8, the J gene TRBJ1-5, with 7 nucleotides matching TRBD1. J gave up 7 bases and V 1 base, and 4 bases lay outside the gene matches. Germline CDR1 and CDR2: SGHVS and FQNEAQ. The CDR3 totals 14 residues. The CDR3 here is CASSLGQGGQPQHF. The CDR3 DNA sequence: TGTGCCAGCAGCTTAGGACAGGGAGGACAGCCCCAGCATTTT. Complete variable domain (other parts from reference TRBV7-8 and TRBJ1-5): GAGVSQSPRYKVAKRGQDVALRCDPISGHVSLFWYQQALGQGPEFLTYFQNEAQLDKSGLPSDRFFAERPEGSVSTLKIQRTQQEDSAVYLCASSLGQGGQPQHFGDGTRLSIL.

The J gene is TRBJ2-1, the V gene TRBV21-1; TRBD1 is taken as the D call from the table, unchecked against the DNA. TRBV21-1 is a pseudogene locus. The CDR3 consists of 16 residues. The CDR3 DNA sequence: TGTGCCAGCAGCCCAACGGACAGGGGGATAGACGATGAGCAGTTCTTC. The encoded protein is CASSPTDRGIDDEQFF.

The V call is TRBV6-1, the J call TRBJ2-7; 12 bases line up with TRBD2. Per the germline V gene, CDR1 is MNHNS and CDR2 is SASEGT. The CDR3 contains 19 residues. Trimming cost V 4 bases and J 0 bases; bases outside gene matches: 13. CDR3 residues: CASSVLTSGGPTSSYEQYF. Here the CDR3 DNA reads TGTGCCAGCAGTGTCCTAACTAGCGGGGGGCCCACGAGCTCCTACGAGCAGTACTTC.

The V gene is TRBV10-1, the J gene TRBJ2-5, with 10 nucleotides matching TRBD1. Germline values: CDR1 WNHNN, CDR2 SYGVQD (reference sequence). The V gene end was trimmed by 2 bases and the J gene end by 2 bases; junction bases not matched to a gene: 2. CDR3 size: 15 residues. The CDR3 reads CASSEGQGVQETQYF. The DNA of the CDR3 is TGCGCCAGCAGTGAGGGACAGGGGGTTCAAGAGACCCAGTACTTC.

V usage is TRBV9 and J usage is TRBJ2-3; TRBD2 matches 7 bases. This CDR3 has 14 residues. CDR1 and CDR2 (germline): SGDLS, YYNGEE. Germline trimming cut 5 bases from V and 2 bases from J; bases unmatched to any gene: 5. The CDR3 sequence: CASRRGGDTDTQYF. The CDR3 nucleotides read TGTGCCAGCAGGCGGGGAGGGGACACAGATACGCAGTATTTT.

The J gene is TRBJ1-2, the V gene TRBV11-2, with TRBD1 matching over 10 bases. The trim removed 6 bases at V and 7 bases at J, leaving 8 bases unmatched. From germline, CDR1 is SGHAT and CDR2 FQNNGV. The CDR3 sequence is 14 residues long. The CDR3 loop is CASSPGTGERGYTF. CDR3 bases: TGTGCCAGCAGTCCGGGGACAGGGGAGCGTGGCTACACCTTC. Full variable domain (outside the CDR3, taken from reference TRBV11-2 and TRBJ1-2): EAGVAQSPRYKIIEKRQSVAFWCNPISGHATLYWYQQILGQGPKLLIQFQNNGVVDDSQLPKDRFSAERLKGVDSTLKIQPAKLEDSAVYLCASSPGTGERGYTFGSGTRLTVV.

The chain recombines TRBV7-3 with TRBJ2-3; the match to TRBD2 covers 14 bases. There are 16 residues in the CDR3. The germline gives CDR1 SGHTA, CDR2 FQGTGA. Germline trimming cut 3 bases from V and 4 bases from J; bases unmatched to any gene: 3. The CDR3 bases are TGTGCCAGCAGCTTCGGACTAGCGGGAGGTTCAGATACGCAGTATTTT. Protein product: CASSFGLAGGSDTQYF.

This chain joins TRBV5-1 and TRBJ2-6; TRBD1 is a possible D gene (6 bases). The CDR3 extends over 15 amino acids. V was pared by 1 base and J by 2 bases, with 7 bases between. Germline CDR1 SGHRS, CDR2 YFSETQ. As DNA, the CDR3 is TGCGCCAGCAGCTTGTCAGGGGCTGGGGCCAACGTCCTGACTTTC. Translation: CASSLSGAGANVLTF.

J is TRBJ2-5 and V is TRBV4-1; TRBD2 matches 10 bases. J lost 5 bases, V lost 0 bases, and 15 bases had no gene match. The CDR3 is made up of 19 amino acids. Germline CDR1 reads MGHRA; CDR2 reads YSYEKL. CDR3 residues: CASSQDHRTSGVLGETQYF. In DNA, the CDR3 is TGCGCCAGCAGCCAAGATCACCGGACTAGCGGTGTTCTGGGGGAGACCCAGTACTTC.